These 13 T cell receptor beta chains were sequenced from one sample in a study of T cell responses to AZD1222 COVID-19 vaccine. Profiled with immunoSEQ multiplex PCR; TCRdb holds only in-frame clones, not every one. The sample carries about 94,000 clones, roughly 90% recorded once. The input for sequencing was peripheral blood, taken 28 days after the second AZD1222 dose. These receptors were taken from an adult who received the AZD1222 COVID-19 vaccine.

The V call is TRBV25-1, the J call TRBJ2-5; a possible D gene is TRBD1 (6 bases). V was trimmed by 3 bases and J by 5 bases, leaving 16 bases between them. The CDR3 is 15 residues long. CDR1 and CDR2 from the germline V gene are MGHDK and SYGVNS. CDR3 amino acids: CASSDGAGVKETQYF. Here the CDR3 DNA reads TGTGCCAGCAGTGATGGGGCAGGGGTGAAGGAGACCCAGTACTTC. Together with reference TRBV25-1 and TRBJ2-5, the CDR3 gives the full variable domain: EADIYQTPRYLVIGTGKKITLECSQTMGHDKMYWYQQDPGMELHLIHYSYGVNSTEKGDLSSESTVSRIRTEHFPLTLESARPSHTSQYLCASSDGAGVKETQYFGPGTRLLVL.

J is TRBJ2-3 and V is TRBV15, with 10 positions matching TRBD2. This CDR3 region has 17 residues. After removal of 1 base from V and 6 bases from J, the junction contained 10 bases not matched to a gene. Germline CDR1 is LNHNV and CDR2 is YYDKDF (reference sequence). The CDR3 DNA is TGTGCCACCAGCAGAGCTGGGACTAGCGCGTTAGGGGATACGCAGTATTTT. Encoded protein: CATSRAGTSALGDTQYF.

Here the CDR3 DNA reads TGTGCCAGCAGCCAAGGGACAGGGGTTCCCAATGAGCAGTTCTTC. Translated, it gives CASSQGTGVPNEQFF. The V call is TRBV25-1, the J call TRBJ2-1; 10 nucleotides line up with TRBD1. The CDR3 contains 15 residues. The germline V gene encodes CDR1 MGHDK and CDR2 SYGVNS. V gave up 6 bases and J gave up 6 bases; unmatched junction bases: 8. Combining the CDR3 with reference TRBV25-1 and TRBJ2-1 gives the whole variable domain EADIYQTPRYLVIGTGKKITLECSQTMGHDKMYWYQQDPGMELHLIHYSYGVNSTEKGDLSSESTVSRIRTEHFPLTLESARPSHTSQYLCASSQGTGVPNEQFFGPGTRLTVL.

This sequence joins TRBV11-2 and TRBJ2-3; no definite D call. This CDR3 has 12 residues. V was pared by 0 bases and J by 8 bases, with 6 bases between. Germline V gene sequence: CDR1 SGHAT, CDR2 FQNNGV. The CDR3 here is CASSLEVGTQYF. The CDR3, as DNA: TGTGCCAGCAGCTTAGAGGTCGGTACGCAGTATTTT.

Here the CDR3 DNA reads TGTGCCAGCACCAGAGGGGGCACGGAGACCCAGTACTTC. It codes for CASTRGGTETQYF. The rearrangement joins TRBV7-2 to TRBJ2-5, with TRBD1 matching over 7 bases. The junction had 7 bases not matched to a gene; V was cut back by 7 bases and J by 5 bases. The germline V gene has CDR1 SGHTA and CDR2 FQGNSA. The CDR3 runs to 13 residues. The entire variable domain, with the rest obtained from reference TRBV7-2 and TRBJ2-5, is as follows: GAGVSQSPSNKVTEKGKDVELRCDPISGHTALYWYRQSLGQGLEFLIYFQGNSAPDKSGLPSDRFSAERTGGSVSTLTIQRTQQEDSAVYLCASTRGGTETQYFGPGTRLLVL.

The chain joins TRBV19 to TRBJ1-5, with D possibly being TRBD1 (6 bases). Germline values: CDR1 LNHDA, CDR2 SQIVND (reference sequence). Deletions cut 7 bases from V and 4 bases from J, with 17 bases between. The CDR3 is 15 amino acids. The CDR3 reads CASTGGAFGNQPQHF. DNA for the CDR3: TGTGCCAGTACCGGGGGCGCTTTTGGGAATCAGCCCCAGCATTTT.

The genes are TRBV3-1 (or the pseudogene TRBV3-2) and TRBJ1-2, with TRBD1 as a possible D gene (5 bases). The CDR3 covers 14 residues. In germline, CDR1 is LGHDT, CDR2 YNNKEL (reference sequence). V lost 1 base to trimming and J lost 7 bases, with 13 bases between them. CDR3 nucleotides: TGTGCCAGCAGCCAAGGAGGGGATATCGGTGGCTACACCTTC. It yields the protein CASSQGGDIGGYTF.

The V call is TRBV5-4, the J call TRBJ2-5, with D perhaps being TRBD1 or TRBD2 (5 bases each). Germline CDR1 is SGHNT and CDR2 is YYREEE (reference sequence). CDR3 size: 17 residues. V was shortened by 3 bases and J by 10 bases, with 28 bases between the two germline ends. The CDR3 DNA reads as TGTGCCAGCAGCTCGAACCCCGGGACGAGTGGCGGAATCGACCAGTACTTC. Its protein is CASSSNPGTSGGIDQYF.

Written as DNA, the CDR3 is TGTGCCAGCAGCTTAGTTGCAGGGTCACACGAGCAGTACTTC. It codes for CASSLVAGSHEQYF. The chain links TRBV11-1 to TRBJ2-7; D is perhaps TRBD1 (5 bases). V was shortened by 1 base and J by 5 bases, with 12 bases between the two germline ends. This CDR3 has 14 residues. In germline, CDR1 is SGHAT, CDR2 FQDESV (reference sequence). Supplemented by reference TRBV11-1 and TRBJ2-7, the full variable domain reads EAEVAQSPRYKITEKSQAVAFWCDPISGHATLYWYRQILGQGPELLVQFQDESVVDDSQLPKDRFSAERLKGVDSTLKIQPAELGDSAMYLCASSLVAGSHEQYFGPGTRLTVT.

The rearrangement uses TRBV5-6 and TRBJ2-7; a possible D gene is TRBD1 (6 bases). The ends were cut back, 5 bases at V and 2 bases at J, with 17 bases in the middle. The CDR3 has 15 residues. The germline V gene encodes CDR1 SGHDT and CDR2 YYEEEE. The CDR3 nucleotides are TGTGCCAGCAGTTTCGGACAGAGGGGTCCCTACGAGCAGTACTTC. Amino acids: CASSFGQRGPYEQYF.

The rearrangement links TRBV5-1 to TRBJ1-2; a weak D match, TRBD1 (6 bases). V shed 0 bases and J shed 8 bases, with 11 bases lying between them. The germline gives CDR1 SGHRS, CDR2 YFSETQ. The CDR3 is 13 residues long. CDR3 amino acids: CASSLVGAEGYTF. Written as DNA, the CDR3 is TGCGCCAGCAGCTTGGTGGGGGCTGAAGGCTACACCTTC.

This chain joins TRBV11-3 and TRBJ2-1, with 8 nucleotides matching TRBD2. Germline lookup yields CDR1 SGHNT and CDR2 YENEEA. This CDR3 comprises 14 residues. V lost 1 base to trimming and J lost 9 bases; unmatched junction nucleotides: 5. CDR3 loop: CASSLGGREGEQFF. The CDR3 DNA follows: TGTGCCAGCAGCTTAGGGGGTCGGGAGGGTGAGCAGTTCTTC.

This clone was counted a single time. V and J are TRBV5-1 and TRBJ2-1; 13 positions match TRBD2. This CDR3 contains 17 residues. Germline CDR1 and CDR2: SGHRS and YFSETQ. The V and J ends lost 4 bases and 5 bases, in that order; junction bases with no gene match: 9. The DNA for the CDR3 is TGCGCCAGCAGCCCACGTGGGGGGACTAGCGGGGACAATGAGCAGTTCTTC. This sequence encodes CASSPRGGTSGDNEQFF.